Given below is one T cell receptor (beta chain) in context. Data came from immunoSEQ multiplex PCR; TCRdb stores just in-frame clones and leaves some out. The sample holds around 100,000 clones, 85% to 90% seen once. The data were obtained in a study of control samples from healthy donors and cancer patients. The sequenced material came from blood. The clonotype was recovered from a man under 40 in good health.

This chain's CDR3 is CASSTGGSNQPQHF. CDR3 coding DNA: TGTGCCAGCAGTACCGGGGGGAGCAATCAGCCCCAGCATTTT. The chain has TRBV5-4 and TRBJ1-5, with TRBD1 as a possible D gene (5 bases). Germline CDR1 reads SGHNT; CDR2 reads YYREEE (reference sequence). The CDR3 is 14 residues long. V dropped 5 bases and J dropped 1 base, with 10 bases sitting between them. Variable domain in full (rest from reference TRBV5-4 and TRBJ1-5): ETGVTQSPTHLIKTRGQQVTLRCSSQSGHNTVSWYQQALGQGPQFIFQYYREEENGRGNFPPRFSGLQFPNYSSELNVNALELDDSALYLCASSTGGSNQPQHFGDGTRLSIL.